The present entry profiles one TCR beta chain with its context. Its specificity is not known. The record originates from a study of T cell repertoires in cytomegalovirus infection. About the study: In public TCR beta signatures, there were indications of both CMV infection and matching HLA type. Study-level findings and limits: The cumulative frequency of public TCR beta families distinguished individuals who carried CMV together with the relevant HLA.

Germline CDR1 reads LNHNV; CDR2 reads YYDKDF (reference sequence). The CDR3 covers 14 residues. V lost 4 bases and J lost 1, with 11 bases in between. TCRdb redid the calling of the reads with MiXCR, one entry per CDR3 protein. Among nearly 700,000 distinct CDR3 sequences listed, approximately 33% were seen once. This clonotype was sampled from a human donor in good health (CMV status not recorded). Some clones in this sample may be carry-over from other donors' samples. The sample in question was cultured PBMCs, obtained from culture after CMV antigen stimulation. The gene calls are TRBV15 and TRBJ2-7, with D perhaps matching TRBD1 (5 bases). The CDR3 nucleotides read TGTGCCACCAGCACAGGGTTCGGTTCCTACGAGCAGTACTTC. Protein product: CATSTGFGSYEQYF.